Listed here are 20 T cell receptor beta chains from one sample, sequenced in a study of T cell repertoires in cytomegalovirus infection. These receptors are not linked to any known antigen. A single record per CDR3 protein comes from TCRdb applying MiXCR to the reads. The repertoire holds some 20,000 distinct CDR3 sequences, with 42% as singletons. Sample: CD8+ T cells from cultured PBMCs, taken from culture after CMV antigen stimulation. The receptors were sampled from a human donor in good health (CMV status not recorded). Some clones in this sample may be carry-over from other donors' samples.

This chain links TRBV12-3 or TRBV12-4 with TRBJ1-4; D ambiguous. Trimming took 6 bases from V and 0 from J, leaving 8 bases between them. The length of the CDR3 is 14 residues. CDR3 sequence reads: CASSPSATNEKLFF. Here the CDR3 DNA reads TGTGCCAGCAGCCCATCTGCAACTAATGAAAAACTGTTTTTT.

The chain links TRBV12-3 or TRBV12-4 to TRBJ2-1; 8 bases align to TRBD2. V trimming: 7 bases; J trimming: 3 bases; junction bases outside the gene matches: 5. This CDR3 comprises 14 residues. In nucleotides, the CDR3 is TGTGCCAGCACCGGGGGGGGGAGCTACAATGAGCAGTTCTTC. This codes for CASTGGGSYNEQFF.

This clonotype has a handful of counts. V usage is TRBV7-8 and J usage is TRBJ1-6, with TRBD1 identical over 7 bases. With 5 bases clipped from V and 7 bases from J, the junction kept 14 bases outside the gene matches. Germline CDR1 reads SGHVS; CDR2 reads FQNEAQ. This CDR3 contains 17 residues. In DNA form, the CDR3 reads TGTGCCAGCAGCGAATTTAGGCGGGACAGAAGCAATTCACCCCTCCACTTT. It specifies CASSEFRRDRSNSPLHF.

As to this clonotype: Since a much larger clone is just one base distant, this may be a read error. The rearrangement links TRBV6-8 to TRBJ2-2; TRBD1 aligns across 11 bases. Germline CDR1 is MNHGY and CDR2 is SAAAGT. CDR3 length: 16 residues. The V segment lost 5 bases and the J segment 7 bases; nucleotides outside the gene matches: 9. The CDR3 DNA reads TGTGCCAGCAGTATAGCGGGACAGGGGGTCGTCGGGGAGCTGTTTTTT. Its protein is CASSIAGQGVVGELFF.

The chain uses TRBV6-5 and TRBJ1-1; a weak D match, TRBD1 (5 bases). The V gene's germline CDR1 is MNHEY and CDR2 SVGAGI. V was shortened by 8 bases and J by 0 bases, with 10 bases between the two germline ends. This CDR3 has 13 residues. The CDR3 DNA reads TGTGCCAGCGGGGACGGCATGAACACTGAAGCTTTCTTT. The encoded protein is CASGDGMNTEAFF.

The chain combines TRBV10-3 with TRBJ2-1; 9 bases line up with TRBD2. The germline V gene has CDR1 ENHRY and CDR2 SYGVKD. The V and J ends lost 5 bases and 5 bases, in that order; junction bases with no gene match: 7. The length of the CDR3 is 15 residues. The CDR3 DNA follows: TGTGCCATCAGTAAAGTGGCTAGCGGGGACAATGAGCAGTTCTTC. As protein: CAISKVASGDNEQFF.

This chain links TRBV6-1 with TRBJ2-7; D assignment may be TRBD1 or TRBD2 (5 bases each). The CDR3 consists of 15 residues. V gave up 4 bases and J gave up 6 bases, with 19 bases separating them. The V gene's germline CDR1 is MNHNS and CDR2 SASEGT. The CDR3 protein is CASSAPGTLRGEQYF. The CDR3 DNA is TGTGCCAGCAGTGCACCCGGGACGCTGAGGGGCGAGCAGTACTTC.

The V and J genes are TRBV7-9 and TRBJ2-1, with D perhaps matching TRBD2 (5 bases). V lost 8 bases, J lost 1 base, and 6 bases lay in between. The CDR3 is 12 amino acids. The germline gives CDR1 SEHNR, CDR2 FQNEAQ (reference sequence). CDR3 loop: CASGESYNEQFF. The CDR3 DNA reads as TGTGCCAGCGGGGAGTCCTACAATGAGCAGTTCTTC. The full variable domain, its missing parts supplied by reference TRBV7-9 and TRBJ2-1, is DTGVSQNPRHKITKRGQNVTFRCDPISEHNRLYWYRQTLGQGPEFLTYFQNEAQLEKSRLLSDRFSAERPKGSFSTLEIQRTEQGDSAMYLCASGESYNEQFFGPGTRLTVL.

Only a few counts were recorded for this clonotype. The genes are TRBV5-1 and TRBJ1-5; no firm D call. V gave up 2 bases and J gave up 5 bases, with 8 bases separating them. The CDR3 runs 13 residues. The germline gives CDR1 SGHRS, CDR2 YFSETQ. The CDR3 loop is CASSFEGDQPQHF. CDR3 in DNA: TGCGCCAGCAGCTTTGAGGGTGATCAGCCCCAGCATTTT.

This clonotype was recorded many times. CDR3 region: CASSLGGVNVEAFF. The DNA of the CDR3 is TGTGCCAGCAGCTTAGGGGGTGTGAATGTTGAAGCTTTCTTT. The chain combines TRBV11-1 with TRBJ1-1, with D uncertain. The CDR3 runs 14 residues. Germline CDR1 and CDR2: SGHAT and FQDESV (reference sequence). V was pared by 1 base and J by 7 bases, with 13 bases between.

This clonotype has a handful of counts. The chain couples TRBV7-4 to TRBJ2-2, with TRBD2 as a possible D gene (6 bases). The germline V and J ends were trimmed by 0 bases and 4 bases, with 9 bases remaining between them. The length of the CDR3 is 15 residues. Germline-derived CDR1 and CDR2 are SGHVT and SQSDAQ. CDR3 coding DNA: TGTGCCAGCAGCTTAGCGCGGGGCTCCACCGGGGAGCTGTTTTTT. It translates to CASSLARGSTGELFF.

The CDR3 is CASSSPGTANTEAFF. The CDR3 DNA is TGTGCCAGCAGCTCCCCCGGGACTGCGAACACTGAAGCTTTCTTT. This rearrangement joins TRBV27 to TRBJ1-1, with D possibly being TRBD1 (5 bases). Trimming cost V 6 bases and J 1 base, with 15 bases left between them. Germline lookup yields CDR1 MNHEY and CDR2 SMNVEV (reference sequence). The CDR3 totals 15 residues.

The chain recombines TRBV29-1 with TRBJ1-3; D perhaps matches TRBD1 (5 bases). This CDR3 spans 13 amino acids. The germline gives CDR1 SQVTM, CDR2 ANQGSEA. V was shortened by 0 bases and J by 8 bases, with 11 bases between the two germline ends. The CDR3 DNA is TGCAGCGTTGAAGAGGGGGAATGGGACACCATATATTTT. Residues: CSVEEGEWDTIYF. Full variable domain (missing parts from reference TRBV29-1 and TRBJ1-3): SAVISQKPSRDICQRGTSLTIQCQVDSQVTMMFWYRQQPGQSLTLIATANQGSEATYESGFVIDKFPISRPNLTFSTLTVSNMSPEDSSIYLCSVEEGEWDTIYFGEGSWLTVV.

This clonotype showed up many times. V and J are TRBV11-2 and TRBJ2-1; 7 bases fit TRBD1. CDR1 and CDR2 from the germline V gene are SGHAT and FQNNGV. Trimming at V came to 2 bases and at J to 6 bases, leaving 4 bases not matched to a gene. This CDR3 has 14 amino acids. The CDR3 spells CASSLRDSFNEQFF. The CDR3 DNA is TGTGCCAGCAGCTTAAGGGACAGCTTCAATGAGCAGTTCTTC.

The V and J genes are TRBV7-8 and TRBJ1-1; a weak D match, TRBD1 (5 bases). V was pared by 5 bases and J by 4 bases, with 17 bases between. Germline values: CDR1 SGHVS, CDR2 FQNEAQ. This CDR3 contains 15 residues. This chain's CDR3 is CASSDAGTWGTEAFF. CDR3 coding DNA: TGTGCCAGCAGCGACGCCGGGACGTGGGGCACTGAAGCTTTCTTT.

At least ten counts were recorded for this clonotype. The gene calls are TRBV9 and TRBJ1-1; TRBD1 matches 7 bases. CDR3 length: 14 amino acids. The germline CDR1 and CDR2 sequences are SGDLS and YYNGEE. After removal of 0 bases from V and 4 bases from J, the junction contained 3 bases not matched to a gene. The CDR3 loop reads CASSVGGGGTEAFF. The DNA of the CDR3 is TGTGCCAGCAGCGTAGGAGGGGGCGGCACTGAAGCTTTCTTT.

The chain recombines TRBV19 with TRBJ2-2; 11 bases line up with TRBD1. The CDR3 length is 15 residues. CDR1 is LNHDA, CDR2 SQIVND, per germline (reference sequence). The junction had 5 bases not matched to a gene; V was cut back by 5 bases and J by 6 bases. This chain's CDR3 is CASSVDRGLPGELFF. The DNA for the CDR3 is TGTGCCAGTAGTGTGGACAGGGGGCTTCCCGGGGAGCTGTTTTTT.

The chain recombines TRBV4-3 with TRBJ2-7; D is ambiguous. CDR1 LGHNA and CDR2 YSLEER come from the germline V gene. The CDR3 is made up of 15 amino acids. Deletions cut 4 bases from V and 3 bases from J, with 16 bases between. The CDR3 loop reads CASSPSVSRHYEQYF. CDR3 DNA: TGCGCCAGCAGCCCGTCTGTTAGCAGGCACTACGAGCAGTACTTC.

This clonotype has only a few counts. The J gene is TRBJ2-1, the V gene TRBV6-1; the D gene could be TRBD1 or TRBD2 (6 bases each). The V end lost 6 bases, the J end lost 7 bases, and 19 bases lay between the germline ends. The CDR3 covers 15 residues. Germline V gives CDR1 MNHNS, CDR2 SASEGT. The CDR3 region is CASSRGLGEGNEQFF. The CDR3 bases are TGTGCCAGCAGCCGGGGGCTAGGAGAGGGGAATGAGCAGTTCTTC.

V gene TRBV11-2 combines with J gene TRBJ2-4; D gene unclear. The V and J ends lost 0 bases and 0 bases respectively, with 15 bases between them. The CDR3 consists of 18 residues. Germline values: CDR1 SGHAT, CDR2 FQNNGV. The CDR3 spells CASSLDLRAQLAKNIQYF. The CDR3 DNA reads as TGTGCCAGCAGCTTAGATCTTAGGGCACAGCTAGCCAAAAACATTCAGTACTTC.